This TCR beta chain stems from a study of T-cell memory formation after mild COVID-19. Study-level information: TCR clusters were mostly donor specific.

Comments on this clonotype: Its antigen is still unknown.

5'RACE primed from the constant segment yielded TCR alpha and TCR beta cDNA libraries bearing sample barcodes and UMIs. TCRdb re-called the 5' RACE reads through MiXCR, storing one row per CDR3 protein. The repertoire consists of fewer than 350,000 distinct CDR3 sequences, with 14% occurring once and the leading ten covering about 21%. Germline loops: CDR1 SGHTA, CDR2 FQGNSA. V lost 3 bases and J 8 bases, leaving 5 bases between the germline ends. The CDR3 covers 11 residues. Study-wide results and limits: Later expanders leaned CD4+, whereas day 15 to 85 contracting clones were balanced CD4/CD8. Contracting clones localized mainly to CM and EM when CD4+ and mainly to EMRA when CD8+.

Sequences were obtained from PBMCs or a T cell subset sorted from them (not recorded which). The chain has TRBV7-2 and TRBJ2-1; D is unclear. This TCR came from a man aged 18 to 30 who had mild COVID-19 (a few samples of this study predate the infection). Cell type and time point are not known. DNA for the CDR3: TGTGCCAGCAGCTTCCCGGATGAGCAGTTCTTC. Its protein is CASSFPDEQFF.